One and the same sample provided the 5 T cell receptor beta chains below, sequenced in a study of human T cells and chemical hapten exposure (dated by TCRdb to about 2021). Receptor libraries were prepared by RACE. Reads for this sample came from a NextSeq 500. TCRdb reanalyzed the raw reads on its own, using fastp at Q25 for trimming and MiXCR for clone calling, and kept in-frame beta chains. Identical CDR3 protein sequences are pooled into one entry, listed with their most common genes and DNA. The table for this sample lists over 150,000 distinct CDR3 sequences; around a quarter of them were counted only once. Together, the top ten hold 2% to 2.5% of the sample. Reading the label with the study, this specimen's time point is: patch test 3, about 24 weeks after DPC sensitization. Sample treatment or condition, as interpreted from the label and publication: therapeutic diphenylcyclopropenone sensitization with weekly scalp DPC.

Sequenced here: whole blood, sampled in connection with sensitization to the hapten diphenylcyclopropenone (DPC). Receptor source: a woman aged 18-29 years with alopecia areata. Some clones in this sample may be carry-over from other donors' samples.

The J gene is TRBJ2-5, the V gene TRBV7-9; D unclear. The ends were cut back, 7 bases at V and 7 bases at J, with 10 bases in the middle. The CDR3 is 11 residues long. Germline V CDR1 and CDR2: SEHNR, FQNEAQ (reference sequence). CDR3 DNA sequence: TGTGCCAGCACCCCTAAGGGGACCCAGTACTTC. It translates to CASTPKGTQYF.

The sample holds a few counts of this clonotype. CDR3 bases: TGTGCCAGCAGCTCTACACAGGGTGCCCCAATCTACGAGCAGTACTTC. Its translation: CASSSTQGAPIYEQYF. V gene TRBV7-9 combines with J gene TRBJ2-7, with D perhaps matching TRBD1 (6 bases). The V end was cut by 4 bases, the J end by 3 bases, with 19 bases between. Germline values: CDR1 SEHNR, CDR2 FQNEAQ (reference sequence). The CDR3 is 16 residues long. Full variable domain (rest looked up from reference TRBV7-9 and TRBJ2-7): DTGVSQNPRHKITKRGQNVTFRCDPISEHNRLYWYRQTLGQGPEFLTYFQNEAQLEKSRLLSDRFSAERPKGSFSTLEIQRTEQGDSAMYLCASSSTQGAPIYEQYFGPGTRLTVT.

This clonotype came up a few times. The CDR3 bases are TGCGCCAGCAGTGAGAGCTCCTACGAGCAGTACTTC. Amino acids: CASSESSYEQYF. V gene TRBV10-2 combines with J gene TRBJ2-7; D unresolved. V lost 2 bases and J 0 bases, leaving 2 bases between the germline ends. Germline V CDR1 and CDR2: WSHSY, SAAADI. The CDR3 has 12 residues.

This clonotype showed up many times. The V gene is TRBV28, the J gene TRBJ2-7; D perhaps matches TRBD1 (5 bases). The germline V gene encodes CDR1 MDHEN and CDR2 SYDVKM. This CDR3 contains 14 residues. V shed 5 bases and J shed 1 base, with 12 bases lying between them. For the CDR3, the DNA is TGTGCCAGCAGTCATAGACAGAAATCCTACGAGCAGTACTTC. This gives the protein CASSHRQKSYEQYF. The complete variable domain, with remaining parts taken from reference TRBV28 and TRBJ2-7, reads DVKVTQSSRYLVKRTGEKVFLECVQDMDHENMFWYRQDPGLGLRLIYFSYDVKMKEKGDIPEGYSVSREKKERFSLILESASTNQTSMYLCASSHRQKSYEQYFGPGTRLTVT.

The chain carries TRBV10-3 and TRBJ2-1; perhaps D is TRBD1 or TRBD2 (5 bases each). Germline V CDR1 and CDR2: ENHRY, SYGVKD. The CDR3 contains 15 residues. V lost 3 bases and J 0 bases, leaving 9 bases between the germline ends. The CDR3 sequence: CAISDEGSSYNEQFF. CDR3 DNA sequence: TGTGCCATCAGTGATGAGGGGAGCTCCTACAATGAGCAGTTCTTC.